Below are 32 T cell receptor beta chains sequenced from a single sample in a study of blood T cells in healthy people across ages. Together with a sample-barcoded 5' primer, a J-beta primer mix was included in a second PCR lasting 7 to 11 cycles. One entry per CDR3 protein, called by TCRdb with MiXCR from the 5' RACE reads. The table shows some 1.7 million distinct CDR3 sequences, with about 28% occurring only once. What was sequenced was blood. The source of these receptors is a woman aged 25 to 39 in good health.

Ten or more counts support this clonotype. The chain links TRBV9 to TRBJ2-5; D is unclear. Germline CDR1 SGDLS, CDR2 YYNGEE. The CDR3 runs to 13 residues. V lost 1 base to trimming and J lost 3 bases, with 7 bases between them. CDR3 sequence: CASSVLPEETQYF. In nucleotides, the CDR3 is TGTGCCAGCAGCGTACTCCCGGAAGAGACCCAGTACTTC.

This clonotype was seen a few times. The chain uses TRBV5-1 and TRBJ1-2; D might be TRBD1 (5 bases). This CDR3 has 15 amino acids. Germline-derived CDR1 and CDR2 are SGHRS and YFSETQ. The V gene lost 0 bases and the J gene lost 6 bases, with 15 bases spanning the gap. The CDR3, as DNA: TGCGCCAGCAGCTTGGTAGCAGGGAAAGTAGATGGCTACACCTTC. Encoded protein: CASSLVAGKVDGYTF. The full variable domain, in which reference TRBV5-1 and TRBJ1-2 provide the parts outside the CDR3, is KAGVTQTPRYLIKTRGQQVTLSCSPISGHRSVSWYQQTPGQGLQFLFEYFSETQRNKGNFPGRFSGRQFSNSRSEMNVSTLELGDSALYLCASSLVAGKVDGYTFGSGTRLTVV.

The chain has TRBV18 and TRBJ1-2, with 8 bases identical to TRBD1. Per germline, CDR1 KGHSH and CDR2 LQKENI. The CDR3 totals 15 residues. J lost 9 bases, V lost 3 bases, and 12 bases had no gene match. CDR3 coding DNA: TGTGCCAGCTCACCTACTCCCGGACAGGGACCTAGCTACACCTTC. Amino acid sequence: CASSPTPGQGPSYTF.

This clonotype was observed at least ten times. CDR3 protein: CASRYRGSEQYF. The CDR3, as DNA: TGTGCCTCCCGGTACAGGGGGAGCGAGCAGTACTTC. The J gene is TRBJ2-7, the V gene TRBV28; 8 positions match TRBD1. Trimming at V came to 11 bases and at J to 6 bases, leaving 9 bases not matched to a gene. This CDR3 spans 12 amino acids. Germline V lookup: CDR1 MDHEN, CDR2 SYDVKM.

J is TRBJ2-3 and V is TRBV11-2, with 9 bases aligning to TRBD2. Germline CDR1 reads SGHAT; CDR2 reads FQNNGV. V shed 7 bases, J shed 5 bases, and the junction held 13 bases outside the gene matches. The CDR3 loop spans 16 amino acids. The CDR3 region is CASNLASSGTGDTQYF. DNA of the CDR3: TGTGCCAGCAACTTGGCGTCTAGCGGGACCGGAGATACGCAGTATTTT.

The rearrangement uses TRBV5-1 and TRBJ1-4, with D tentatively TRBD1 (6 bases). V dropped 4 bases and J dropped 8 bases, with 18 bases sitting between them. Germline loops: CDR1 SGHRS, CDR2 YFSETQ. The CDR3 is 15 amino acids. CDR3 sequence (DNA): TGCGCCAGCAGCCCCCCACAGGGTCGAGACGAAAAACTGTTTTTT. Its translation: CASSPPQGRDEKLFF.

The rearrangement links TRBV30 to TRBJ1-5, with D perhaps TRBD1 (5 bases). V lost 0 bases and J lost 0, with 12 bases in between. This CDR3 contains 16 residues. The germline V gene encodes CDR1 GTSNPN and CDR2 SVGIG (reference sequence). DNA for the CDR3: TGTGCCTGGAGTGTGGGCAGGGCGAATAGCAATCAGCCCCAGCATTTT. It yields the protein CAWSVGRANSNQPQHF.

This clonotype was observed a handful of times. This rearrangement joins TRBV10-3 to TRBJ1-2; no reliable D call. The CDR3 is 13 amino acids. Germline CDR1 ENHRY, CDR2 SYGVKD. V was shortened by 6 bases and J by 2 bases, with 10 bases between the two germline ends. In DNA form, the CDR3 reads TGTGCCATCAGATCCACCCCCAACTATGGCTACACCTTC. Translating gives CAIRSTPNYGYTF.

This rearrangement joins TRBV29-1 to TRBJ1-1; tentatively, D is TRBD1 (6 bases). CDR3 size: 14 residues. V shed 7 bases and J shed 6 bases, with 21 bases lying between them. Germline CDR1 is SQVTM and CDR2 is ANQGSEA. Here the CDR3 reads CSAEEPRGWAEAFF. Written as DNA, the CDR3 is TGCAGCGCCGAAGAACCCAGGGGTTGGGCTGAAGCTTTCTTT.

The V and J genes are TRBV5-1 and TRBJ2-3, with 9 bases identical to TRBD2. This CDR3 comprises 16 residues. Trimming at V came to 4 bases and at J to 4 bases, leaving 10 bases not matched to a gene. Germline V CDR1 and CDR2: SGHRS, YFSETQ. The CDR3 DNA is TGCGCCAGCAGCCTCATCCTAGCGGGAAGGGCAGATACGCAGTATTTT. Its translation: CASSLILAGRADTQYF.

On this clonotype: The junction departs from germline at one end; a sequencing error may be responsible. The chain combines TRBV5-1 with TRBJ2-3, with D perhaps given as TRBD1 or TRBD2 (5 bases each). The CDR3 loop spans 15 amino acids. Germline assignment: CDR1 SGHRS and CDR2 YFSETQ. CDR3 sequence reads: CVSSLTGDVTDTQYF. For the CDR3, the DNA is TGCGTCAGCAGCTTAACTGGGGACGTAACAGATACGCAGTATTTT. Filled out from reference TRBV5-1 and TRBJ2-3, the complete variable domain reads KAGVTQTPRYLIKTRGQQVTLSCSPISGHRSVSWYQQTPGQGLQFLFEYFSETQRNKGNFPGRFSGRQFSNSRSEMNVSTLELGDSALYLCVSSLTGDVTDTQYFGPGTRLTVL.

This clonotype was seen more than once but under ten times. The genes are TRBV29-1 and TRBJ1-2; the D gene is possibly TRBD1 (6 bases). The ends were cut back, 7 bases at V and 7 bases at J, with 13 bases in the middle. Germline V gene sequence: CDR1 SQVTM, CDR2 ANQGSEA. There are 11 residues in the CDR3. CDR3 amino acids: CSARGGLGYTF. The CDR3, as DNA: TGCAGCGCGAGGGGGGGGCTTGGCTACACCTTC.

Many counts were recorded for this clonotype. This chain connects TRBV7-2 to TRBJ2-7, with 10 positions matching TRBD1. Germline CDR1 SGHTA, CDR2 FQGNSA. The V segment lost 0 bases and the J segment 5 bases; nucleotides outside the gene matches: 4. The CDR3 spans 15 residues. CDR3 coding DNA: TGTGCCAGCAGCTTAGCTGGGACAGGGGAAGACGAGCAGTACTTC. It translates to CASSLAGTGEDEQYF.

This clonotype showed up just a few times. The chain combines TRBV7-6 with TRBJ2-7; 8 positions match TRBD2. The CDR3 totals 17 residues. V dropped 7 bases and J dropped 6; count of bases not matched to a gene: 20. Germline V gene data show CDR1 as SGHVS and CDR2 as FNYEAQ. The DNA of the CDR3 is TGTGCCAGCACTCCCGGGCTGCTAGCGGGCCCCCAGGGCGAGCAGTACTTC. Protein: CASTPGLLAGPQGEQYF.

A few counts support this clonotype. For the CDR3, the DNA is TGCAGCGTTGTTATGACTAGCGGGGGAACTACGAACACCGGGGAGCTGTTTTTT. Encoded protein: CSVVMTSGGTTNTGELFF. The chain joins TRBV29-1 to TRBJ2-2, with 12 nucleotides matching TRBD2. With V trimmed by 4 bases and J by 0 bases, 9 bases remained unmatched. This CDR3 has 18 amino acids. CDR1 is SQVTM and CDR2 is ANQGSEA in the germline V gene.

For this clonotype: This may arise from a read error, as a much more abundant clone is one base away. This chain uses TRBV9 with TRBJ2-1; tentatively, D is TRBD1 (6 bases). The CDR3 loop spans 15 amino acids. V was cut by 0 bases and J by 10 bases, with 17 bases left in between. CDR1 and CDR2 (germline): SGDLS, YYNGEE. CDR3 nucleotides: TGTGCCAGCAGCGTAGCTAGGGACACGTTTTACGAGCAGTTCTTC. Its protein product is CASSVARDTFYEQFF.

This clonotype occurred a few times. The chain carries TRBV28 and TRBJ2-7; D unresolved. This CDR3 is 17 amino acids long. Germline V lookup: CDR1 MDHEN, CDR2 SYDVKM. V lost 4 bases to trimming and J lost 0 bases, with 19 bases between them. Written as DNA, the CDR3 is TGTGCCAGCAGTTCCCGACGTGGGGTACAGAGCTCCTACGAGCAGTACTTC. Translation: CASSSRRGVQSSYEQYF.

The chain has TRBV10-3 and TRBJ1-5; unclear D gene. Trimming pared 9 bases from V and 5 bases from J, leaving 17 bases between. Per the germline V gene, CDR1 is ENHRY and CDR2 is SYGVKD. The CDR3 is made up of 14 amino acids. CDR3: CAIRAGGADQPQHF. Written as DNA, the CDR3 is TGTGCCATTCGGGCCGGAGGAGCTGATCAGCCCCAGCATTTT.

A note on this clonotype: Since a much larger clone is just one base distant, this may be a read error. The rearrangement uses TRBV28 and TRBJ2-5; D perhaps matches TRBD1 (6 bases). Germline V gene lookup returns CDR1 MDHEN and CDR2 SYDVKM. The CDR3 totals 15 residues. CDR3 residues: CASSLSLQGREAQYF. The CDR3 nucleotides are TGTGCCAGCAGTTTATCCCTACAGGGTCGAGAGGCCCAGTACTTC.

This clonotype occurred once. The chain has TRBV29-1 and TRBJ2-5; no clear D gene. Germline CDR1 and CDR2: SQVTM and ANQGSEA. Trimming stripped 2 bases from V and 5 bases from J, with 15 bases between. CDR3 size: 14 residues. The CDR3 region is CSVEPRLARETQYF. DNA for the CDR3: TGCAGCGTTGAACCCCGATTAGCACGGGAGACCCAGTACTTC.

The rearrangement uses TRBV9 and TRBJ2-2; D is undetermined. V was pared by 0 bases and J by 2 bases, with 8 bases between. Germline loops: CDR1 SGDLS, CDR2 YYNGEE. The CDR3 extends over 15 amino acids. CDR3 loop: CASSVGLANTGELFF. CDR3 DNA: TGTGCCAGCAGCGTAGGTCTGGCAAACACCGGGGAGCTGTTTTTT.

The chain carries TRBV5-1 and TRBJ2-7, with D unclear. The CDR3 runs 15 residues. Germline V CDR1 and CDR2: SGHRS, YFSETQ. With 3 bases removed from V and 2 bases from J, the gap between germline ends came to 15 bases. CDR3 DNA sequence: TGCGCCAGCAGCTATGACGGCCGAGAGCCCTACGAGCAGTACTTC. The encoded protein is CASSYDGREPYEQYF. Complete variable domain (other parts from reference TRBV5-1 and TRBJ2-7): KAGVTQTPRYLIKTRGQQVTLSCSPISGHRSVSWYQQTPGQGLQFLFEYFSETQRNKGNFPGRFSGRQFSNSRSEMNVSTLELGDSALYLCASSYDGREPYEQYFGPGTRLTVT.

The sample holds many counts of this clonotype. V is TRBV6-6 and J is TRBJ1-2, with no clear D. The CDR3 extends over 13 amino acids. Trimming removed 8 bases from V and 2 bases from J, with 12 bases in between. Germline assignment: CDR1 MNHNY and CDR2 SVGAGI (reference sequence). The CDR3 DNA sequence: TGTGCCAGCTCCCGGGGAACAAACTATGGCTACACCTTC. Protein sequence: CASSRGTNYGYTF.

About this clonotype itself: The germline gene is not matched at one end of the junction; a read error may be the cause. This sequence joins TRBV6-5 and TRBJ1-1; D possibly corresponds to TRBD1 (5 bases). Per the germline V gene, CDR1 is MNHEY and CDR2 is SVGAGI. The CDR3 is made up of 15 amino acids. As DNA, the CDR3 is TGTACCAGCAAGGCCCCGGGGACGGTGAACACTGAAGCTTTCTTT. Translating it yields CTSKAPGTVNTEAFF.

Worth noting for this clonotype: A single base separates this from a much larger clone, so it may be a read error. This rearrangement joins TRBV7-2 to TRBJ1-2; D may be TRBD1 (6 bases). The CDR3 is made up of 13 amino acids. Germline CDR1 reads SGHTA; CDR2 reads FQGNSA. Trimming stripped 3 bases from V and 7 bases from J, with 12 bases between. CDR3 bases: TGTGCCAGCAGCTTGCAGGGGCCGTCTGGCTACACCTTC. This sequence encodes CASSLQGPSGYTF.

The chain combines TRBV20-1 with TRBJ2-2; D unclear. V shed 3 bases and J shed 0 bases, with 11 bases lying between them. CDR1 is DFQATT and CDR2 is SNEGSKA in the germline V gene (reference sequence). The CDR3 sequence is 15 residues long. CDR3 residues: CSARSTLANTGELFF. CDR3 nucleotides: TGCAGTGCTAGGTCGACACTCGCGAACACCGGGGAGCTGTTTTTT.

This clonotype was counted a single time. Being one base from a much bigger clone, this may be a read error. CDR3 residues: CSASDTEAFF. The CDR3 region has the DNA TGCAGTGCTAGCGACACTGAAGCTTTCTTT. The chain carries TRBV20-1 and TRBJ1-1; unclear D gene. Trimming removed 3 bases from V and 3 bases from J, with 2 bases in between. The V gene's germline CDR1 is DFQATT and CDR2 SNEGSKA (reference sequence). The CDR3 has 10 residues.

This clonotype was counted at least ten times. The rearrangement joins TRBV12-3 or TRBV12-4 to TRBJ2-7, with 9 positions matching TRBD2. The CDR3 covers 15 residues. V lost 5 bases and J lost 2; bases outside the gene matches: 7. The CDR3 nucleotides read TGTGCCAGCAGTCCCCGGGCTAGCGGGGCCTACGAGCAGTACTTC. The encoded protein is CASSPRASGAYEQYF.

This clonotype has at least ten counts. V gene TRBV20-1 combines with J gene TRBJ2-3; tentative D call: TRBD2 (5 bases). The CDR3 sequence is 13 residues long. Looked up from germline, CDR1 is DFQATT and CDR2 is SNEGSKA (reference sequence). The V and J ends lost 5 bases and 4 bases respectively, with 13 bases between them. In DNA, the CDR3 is TGCAGTGCTCACAACTACGGGGCAGATACGCAGTATTTT. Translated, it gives CSAHNYGADTQYF.

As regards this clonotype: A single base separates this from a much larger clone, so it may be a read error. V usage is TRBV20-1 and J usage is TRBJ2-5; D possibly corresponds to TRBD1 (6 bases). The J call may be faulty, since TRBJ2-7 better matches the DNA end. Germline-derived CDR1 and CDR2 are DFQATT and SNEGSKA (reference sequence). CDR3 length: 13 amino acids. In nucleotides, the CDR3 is TGCAGTGCTATTAGACCACAGGGCGGCGAGCAGTACTTC. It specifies CSAIRPQGGEQYF.

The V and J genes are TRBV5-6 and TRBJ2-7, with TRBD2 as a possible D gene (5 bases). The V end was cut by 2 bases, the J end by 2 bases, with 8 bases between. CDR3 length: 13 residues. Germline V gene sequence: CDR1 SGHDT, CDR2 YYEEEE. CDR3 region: CASSLKRTYEQYF. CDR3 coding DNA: TGTGCCAGCAGCTTAAAGCGGACCTACGAGCAGTACTTC.

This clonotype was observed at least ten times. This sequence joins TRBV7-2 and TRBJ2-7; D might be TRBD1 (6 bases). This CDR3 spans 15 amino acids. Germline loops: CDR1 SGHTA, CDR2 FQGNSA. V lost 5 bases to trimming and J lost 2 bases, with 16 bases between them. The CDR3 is CASSPRTVLAYEQYF. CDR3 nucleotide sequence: TGTGCCAGCAGCCCCCGGACAGTGTTAGCCTACGAGCAGTACTTC.